These 7 T cell receptor beta chains came from one sample sequenced in a study of regulatory T cells in long-lasting Graves disease. The authors built TCR beta libraries using iRepertoire HTBI primers and Arm-PCR of CDR3 regions. TCRdb reanalysed the multiplex PCR reads using MiXCR and keeps one entry per CDR3 protein. The table includes over 350,000 distinct CDR3 sequences, less than 15% detected once. As to time point: newly diagnosed GD, antithyroid drugs for less than 3 months. Construction of the TCR library relied on RNA isolated from PBMCs. This sample also appeared in a second study, on T cells in Graves' hyperthyroidism and ophthalmopathy.

Sequenced here: peripheral blood mononuclear cells (PBMCs), sampled at new diagnosis, from a patient treated with antithyroid drugs. Receptors were obtained from a woman between 50 and 59 years old with Graves disease.

This clonotype was picked up a small number of times. The chain carries TRBV4-2 and TRBJ1-1; 8 positions agree with TRBD1. V lost 5 bases, J lost 3 bases, and 5 bases stayed unmatched. This CDR3 has 14 amino acids. Germline CDR1 reads LGHNA; CDR2 reads YNFKEQ. The CDR3, as DNA: TGTGCCAGCAGCGGACAGGGTATCGACACTGAAGCTTTCTTT. Amino acid sequence: CASSGQGIDTEAFF.

The chain uses TRBV10-3 and TRBJ1-4, with 11 bases identical to TRBD1. Germline V CDR1 and CDR2: ENHRY, SYGVKD. The V segment lost 0 bases and the J segment 7 bases; nucleotides outside the gene matches: 4. There are 16 residues in the CDR3. The CDR3 spells CAISESGTGGVEKLFF. The DNA for the CDR3 is TGTGCCATCAGTGAGTCGGGGACAGGGGGAGTTGAAAAACTGTTTTTT.

This clonotype has at least ten counts. The V gene is TRBV20-1, the J gene TRBJ1-1; D perhaps matches TRBD1 (5 bases). There are 12 residues in the CDR3. Germline V gives CDR1 DFQATT, CDR2 SNEGSKA (reference sequence). V gave up 5 bases and J gave up 10 bases, with 17 bases separating them. CDR3 bases: TGCAGTGCTCAAACCCGGACATCTCCAGCTTTCTTT. As protein: CSAQTRTSPAFF.

In this sample, this clonotype turned up a few times. The chain links TRBV12-3 or TRBV12-4 to TRBJ1-3; 10 bases agree with TRBD1. V shed 7 bases and J 4 bases; nucleotides not matched to a gene: 7. The CDR3 covers 15 residues. In DNA form, the CDR3 reads TGTGCCAGCACCGTGACAGGGGGCGTCGGAAACACCATATATTTT. Amino acid sequence: CASTVTGGVGNTIYF.

This clonotype was seen a handful of times. CDR3 region: CASSVNPSSDTQYF. CDR3 DNA sequence: TGTGCCAGCAGCGTAAATCCTAGCTCAGATACGCAGTATTTT. This chain joins TRBV9 and TRBJ2-3; D is possibly TRBD2 (5 bases). Germline CDR1 is SGDLS and CDR2 is YYNGEE. The CDR3 totals 14 residues. V was clipped by 1 base and J by 4 bases, with 10 bases between them.

V and J are TRBV10-1 and TRBJ2-3; 8 bases match TRBD1. The CDR3 totals 12 residues. Germline V gives CDR1 WNHNN, CDR2 SYGVQD (reference sequence). The V and J ends lost 3 bases and 10 bases, in that order; junction bases with no gene match: 3. This chain's CDR3 is CASSDLTGAQYF. Written as DNA, the CDR3 is TGCGCCAGCAGTGACCTGACAGGGGCGCAGTATTTT.

This clonotype was picked up many times. The J gene is TRBJ2-3, the V gene TRBV7-3; D possibly matches TRBD1 or TRBD2 (5 bases each). CDR3 size: 15 residues. Germline loops: CDR1 SGHTA, CDR2 FQGTGA. The germline V and J ends were trimmed by 2 bases and 2 bases, with 11 bases remaining between them. CDR3 residues: CASSLRGSYTDTQYF. Written as DNA, the CDR3 is TGTGCCAGCAGCTTACGGGGCTCCTACACAGATACGCAGTATTTT.